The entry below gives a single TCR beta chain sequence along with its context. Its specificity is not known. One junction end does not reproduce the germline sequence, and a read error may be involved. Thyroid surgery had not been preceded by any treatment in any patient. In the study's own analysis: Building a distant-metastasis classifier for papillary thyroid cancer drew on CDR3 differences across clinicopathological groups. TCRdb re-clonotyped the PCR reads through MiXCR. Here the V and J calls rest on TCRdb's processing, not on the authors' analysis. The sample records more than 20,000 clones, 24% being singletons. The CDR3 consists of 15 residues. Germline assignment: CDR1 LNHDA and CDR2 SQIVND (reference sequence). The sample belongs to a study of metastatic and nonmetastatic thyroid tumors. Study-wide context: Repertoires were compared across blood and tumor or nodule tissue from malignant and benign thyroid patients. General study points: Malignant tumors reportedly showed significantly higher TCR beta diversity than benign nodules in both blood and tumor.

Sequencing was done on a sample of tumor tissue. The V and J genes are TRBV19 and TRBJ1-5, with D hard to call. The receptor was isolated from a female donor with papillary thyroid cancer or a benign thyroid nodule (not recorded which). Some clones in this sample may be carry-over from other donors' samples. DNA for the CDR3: TGTGCCGGTAGTATGAACAGTCATAGCAATCAGCCCCAGCATTTT. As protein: CAGSMNSHSNQPQHF.